Below are 30 T cell receptor beta chains sequenced from a single sample in a study of response to subunit inactivated influenza vaccine (dated by TCRdb to the late 2010s). Libraries were constructed by RT-PCR. Sequencing instrument: Illumina HiSeq 2500. TCRdb took the public reads, trimmed them with fastp at Q25, ran MiXCR for clone calling and kept in-frame beta chains. Every distinct CDR3 protein forms one entry, paired with its most common genes and DNA. The sample table shows about 580,000 distinct CDR3 sequences, and approximately 14% are seen once. In total, the top ten clones hold more than 9.5% of the sample. Material: PBMCs from blood, obtained 11 to 12 days after vaccination. The source of these receptors is a man over 45 who received an inactivated influenza vaccine. Donor details come from another sample of the same person, matched by shared clones.

The V and J genes are TRBV28 and TRBJ2-1; D is possibly TRBD1 or TRBD2 (5 bases each). Trimming shortened V by 6 bases and J by 1 base, and 19 bases separated the two germline ends. The CDR3 loop spans 17 amino acids. The germline V gene encodes CDR1 MDHEN and CDR2 SYDVKM. In DNA form, the CDR3 reads TGTGCCAGCAGCCAACCGGGATCGAGGGGTTCCTACAATGAGCAGTTCTTC. Translated: CASSQPGSRGSYNEQFF.

V gene TRBV20-1 combines with J gene TRBJ2-2; 12 nucleotides align to TRBD2. The germline V gene has CDR1 DFQATT and CDR2 SNEGSKA (reference sequence). The CDR3 loop spans 16 amino acids. The J segment lost 4 bases and the V segment lost 1 base, leaving 4 bases of the junction unmatched. Here the CDR3 reads CSARAKLAGGTGELFF. The CDR3 nucleotides are TGCAGTGCTAGAGCAAAACTAGCGGGAGGCACCGGGGAGCTGTTTTTT.

This clonotype has a handful of counts. This chain uses TRBV4-3 with TRBJ1-2; TRBD1 might be the D (5 bases). Germline V gene lookup returns CDR1 LGHNA and CDR2 YSLEER. V was shortened by 1 base and J by 7 bases, with 13 bases between the two germline ends. The CDR3 contains 14 residues. CDR3 nucleotide sequence: TGCGCCAGCAGCCAAGTGGGGACGACAACTGGCTACACCTTC. Protein: CASSQVGTTTGYTF.

The CDR3 nucleotides are TGCAGTGCAAGGAGGGACAGGCCCTACAATGAGCAGTTCTTC. The encoded protein is CSARRDRPYNEQFF. The chain is built from TRBV20-1 and TRBJ2-1, with 8 nucleotides matching TRBD1. CDR1 DFQATT and CDR2 SNEGSKA come from the germline V gene (reference sequence). V trimming: 6 bases; J trimming: 2 bases; junction bases outside the gene matches: 6. This CDR3 is 14 amino acids long.

V is TRBV5-1 and J is TRBJ1-1; D gene ambiguous. The germline CDR1 and CDR2 sequences are SGHRS and YFSETQ. Trimming removed 3 bases at V and 11 bases at J, with 14 bases between. The length of the CDR3 is 12 residues. The CDR3 coding sequence is TGCGCCAGCAGCTCCGGACTGGAGCTGGCTTTCTTT. This gives the protein CASSSGLELAFF.

This chain uses TRBV7-2 with TRBJ1-2; D gene uncertain. Trimming stripped 0 bases from V and 3 bases from J, with 8 bases between. The CDR3 spans 14 residues. Germline values: CDR1 SGHTA, CDR2 FQGNSA. CDR3 region: CASSLALADYGYTF. For the CDR3, the DNA is TGTGCCAGCAGCTTAGCGCTCGCGGACTATGGCTACACCTTC.

A remark on this clonotype: A read error is possible here, since a much larger clone lies one base away. This chain connects TRBV5-1 to TRBJ2-7; the D gene is possibly TRBD1 (5 bases). The CDR3 is 15 amino acids. Trimming removed 0 bases at V and 2 bases at J, with 12 bases between. Germline V gives CDR1 SGHRS, CDR2 YFSETQ. CDR3 loop: CASSLGATAAYEQYF. In DNA form, the CDR3 reads TGCGCCAGCAGCTTGGGAGCGACAGCAGCCTACGAGCAGTACTTC.

This chain connects TRBV20-1 to TRBJ2-5, with 11 nucleotides matching TRBD2. The CDR3 runs 16 residues. Per germline, CDR1 DFQATT and CDR2 SNEGSKA (reference sequence). The J segment lost 5 bases and the V segment lost 0 bases, leaving 8 bases of the junction unmatched. The CDR3 DNA is TGCAGTGCTAGAGATTTACTAGCGGGAGAATTGGAGACCCAGTACTTC. It specifies CSARDLLAGELETQYF.

This clonotype was found a few times. This rearrangement joins TRBV6-2 or TRBV6-3 to TRBJ2-7; 8 bases are shared with TRBD1. CDR1 MNHEY and CDR2 SVGEGT come from the germline V gene. V lost 6 bases, J lost 2 bases, and 9 bases stayed unmatched. This CDR3 region has 15 residues. The CDR3 protein is CASRDETGAPYEQYF. CDR3 sequence (DNA): TGTGCCAGCAGGGACGAGACAGGGGCTCCCTACGAGCAGTACTTC.

V and J are TRBV11-2 and TRBJ2-1; 15 bases fit TRBD2. This CDR3 has 18 residues. With V trimmed by 5 bases and J by 4 bases, 9 bases remained unmatched. The germline V gene has CDR1 SGHAT and CDR2 FQNNGV. In nucleotides, the CDR3 is TGTGCCAGCAGCCCCCGGACTAGCGGGAGGGGGAATTACAATGAGCAGTTCTTC. Encoded protein: CASSPRTSGRGNYNEQFF.

The chain employs TRBV7-2 and TRBJ2-7; D not certain. V lost 3 bases and J 2 bases, leaving 8 bases between the germline ends. This CDR3 has 13 residues. CDR1 and CDR2 from the germline V gene are SGHTA and FQGNSA. CDR3 sequence (DNA): TGTGCCAGCAGCTTTGCCCTAGCCTACGAGCAGTACTTC. This gives the protein CASSFALAYEQYF.

This chain links TRBV7-9 with TRBJ2-5, with a tentative D call TRBD1 (6 bases). Deletions cut 10 bases from V and 1 base from J, with 19 bases between. Germline-derived CDR1 and CDR2 are SEHNR and FQNEAQ (reference sequence). CDR3 length: 15 amino acids. The CDR3, as DNA: TGTGCCACCGGCCCGCCCGGGACACGCCAAGAGACCCAGTACTTC. This encodes CATGPPGTRQETQYF.

The chain combines TRBV7-8 with TRBJ2-2; D not certain. The V end lost 2 bases, the J end lost 6 bases, and 19 bases lay between the germline ends. The CDR3 is made up of 17 amino acids. Germline V gene lookup returns CDR1 SGHVS and CDR2 FQNEAQ. CDR3 residues: CASSLRSNLAIPGELFF. In DNA form, the CDR3 reads TGTGCCAGCAGCTTAAGGTCCAACCTTGCAATACCCGGGGAGCTGTTTTTT.

This clonotype turned up a few times. This chain uses TRBV30 with TRBJ2-7; D unresolved. Between the trimmed V and J ends, which lost 0 bases and 6 bases, there was a span of 9 bases. Germline CDR1 and CDR2: GTSNPN and SVGIG (reference sequence). This CDR3 has 12 amino acids. The CDR3 loop reads CAWSVSGPEQYF. The CDR3 nucleotides are TGTGCCTGGAGTGTTTCCGGGCCCGAGCAGTACTTC.

The chain combines TRBV7-2 with TRBJ2-7, with D uncertain. Trimming took 6 bases from V and 3 from J, leaving 12 bases between them. The germline gives CDR1 SGHTA, CDR2 FQGNSA. CDR3 length equals 13 residues. CDR3 in DNA: TGTGCCAGCAGTCCTTCTGTGGTCTACGAGCAGTACTTC. Amino acid sequence: CASSPSVVYEQYF.

The V and J genes are TRBV12-3 or TRBV12-4 and TRBJ1-2, with no clear D. Trimming pared 11 bases from V and 4 bases from J, leaving 5 bases between. The CDR3 is 9 amino acids. Here the CDR3 reads CAAGYGYTF. CDR3 coding DNA: TGTGCCGCGGGCTATGGCTACACCTTC.

The table lists this clonotype with a few counts. This rearrangement joins TRBV4-3 to TRBJ1-1; D is unclear. V lost 4 bases to trimming and J lost 1 base, with 13 bases between them. Looked up from germline, CDR1 is LGHNA and CDR2 is YSLEER. The CDR3 contains 15 residues. CDR3 residues: CASSPQITANTEAFF. The CDR3 coding sequence is TGCGCCAGCAGCCCCCAAATAACGGCGAACACTGAAGCTTTCTTT.

The rearrangement joins TRBV25-1 to TRBJ2-4; weak D call: TRBD1 (6 bases). Germline assignment: CDR1 MGHDK and CDR2 SYGVNS. V lost 8 bases and J 2 bases, leaving 13 bases between the germline ends. The CDR3 runs 14 residues. This chain's CDR3 is CASSETGSKNIQYF. The CDR3 nucleotides read TGTGCCAGCTCGGAAACAGGGTCCAAAAACATTCAGTACTTC.

This clonotype was seen more than once but under ten times. The J gene is TRBJ1-3, the V gene TRBV7-9, with no clear D. The CDR3 spans 17 residues. CDR1 is SEHNR and CDR2 is FQNEAQ in the germline V gene (reference sequence). The V end lost 10 bases, the J end lost 2 bases, and 24 bases lay between the germline ends. The CDR3 loop reads CATTRALGPLPGNTIYF. CDR3 nucleotides: TGTGCCACCACAAGGGCCCTGGGCCCCCTCCCTGGAAACACCATATATTTT.

This clonotype turned up a few times. J is TRBJ2-5 and V is TRBV5-1; the match to TRBD2 covers 13 bases. V was pared by 4 bases and J by 5 bases, with 2 bases of the junction left unmatched. The length of the CDR3 is 14 residues. Germline CDR1 is SGHRS and CDR2 is YFSETQ. The CDR3 nucleotides are TGCGCCAGCAGCGCGACTAGCGGGAGGGAGACCCAGTACTTC. It codes for CASSATSGRETQYF. The full variable domain, rest sourced from reference TRBV5-1 and TRBJ2-5, is KAGVTQTPRYLIKTRGQQVTLSCSPISGHRSVSWYQQTPGQGLQFLFEYFSETQRNKGNFPGRFSGRQFSNSRSEMNVSTLELGDSALYLCASSATSGRETQYFGPGTRLLVL.

Many counts were recorded for this clonotype. DNA of the CDR3: TGTGCCAGCAGCTTGGTCTTTTCTCGTGGTTTCGTAACAGGCTCCTACGAGCAGTACTTC. Its translation: CASSLVFSRGFVTGSYEQYF. V usage is TRBV11-2 and J usage is TRBJ2-7; a weak D match, TRBD1 (5 bases). Germline V gene data show CDR1 as SGHAT and CDR2 as FQNNGV. The CDR3 is made up of 20 amino acids. Trimming removed 3 bases from V and 0 bases from J, with 27 bases in between.

The sample holds a few counts of this clonotype. This chain connects TRBV12-3 or TRBV12-4 to TRBJ2-5; D gene ambiguous. V was trimmed by 7 bases and J by 2 bases, leaving 14 bases between them. The CDR3 runs to 14 residues. The CDR3 reads CASNSKAVQETQYF. CDR3 DNA: TGTGCCAGCAACTCAAAGGCAGTACAAGAGACCCAGTACTTC.

This clonotype was picked up a small number of times. V and J are TRBV7-2 and TRBJ2-7, with a tentative D call TRBD1 (5 bases). V lost 5 bases and J lost 4, with 18 bases in between. The CDR3 extends over 15 amino acids. Germline V gene lookup returns CDR1 SGHTA and CDR2 FQGNSA. In nucleotides, the CDR3 is TGTGCCAGCAGCCCACAGGTCGCTCCTGGGTACGAGCAGTACTTC. Translation: CASSPQVAPGYEQYF. Combining the CDR3 with reference TRBV7-2 and TRBJ2-7 gives the whole variable domain GAGVSQSPSNKVTEKGKDVELRCDPISGHTALYWYRQSLGQGLEFLIYFQGNSAPDKSGLPSDRFSAERTGGSVSTLTIQRTQQEDSAVYLCASSPQVAPGYEQYFGPGTRLTVT.

The chain carries TRBV6-1 and TRBJ1-1; 7 nucleotides line up with TRBD1. There are 14 residues in the CDR3. Germline CDR1 reads MNHNS; CDR2 reads SASEGT. V shed 6 bases, J shed 4 bases, and the junction held 8 bases outside the gene matches. CDR3 sequence reads: CASRTTGRGTEAFF. The CDR3 bases are TGTGCCAGCAGAACGACAGGGAGGGGCACTGAAGCTTTCTTT.

V and J are TRBV12-3 or TRBV12-4 and TRBJ2-7; D gene unclear. This CDR3 is built from 13 residues. The germline V and J ends were trimmed by 1 base and 9 bases, with 13 bases remaining between them. In nucleotides, the CDR3 is TGTGCCAGCAGTTTAGGAAGACCTGTTATGCAGTACTTC. Protein sequence: CASSLGRPVMQYF.

The rearrangement joins TRBV28 to TRBJ2-1; 14 positions match TRBD2. Germline CDR1 MDHEN, CDR2 SYDVKM. The junction had 13 bases not matched to a gene; V was cut back by 6 bases and J by 0 bases. The CDR3 is 20 residues long. CDR3 amino acids: CASSPLGLAGEGGSYNEQFF. The CDR3 DNA reads as TGTGCCAGCAGCCCTTTGGGACTAGCGGGAGAGGGCGGCTCCTACAATGAGCAGTTCTTC.

This clonotype was observed a few times. This chain joins TRBV20-1 and TRBJ1-2; the D is unclear. The CDR3 spans 14 residues. Germline CDR1 is DFQATT and CDR2 is SNEGSKA (reference sequence). V lost 5 bases and J 2 bases, leaving 15 bases between the germline ends. CDR3 region: CSAPTSGRNYGYTF. The CDR3 DNA sequence: TGCAGTGCTCCCACCTCGGGCAGAAACTATGGCTACACCTTC.

V and J are TRBV20-1 and TRBJ2-3, with 7 bases that match TRBD1. CDR3 size: 14 residues. The V segment lost 5 bases and the J segment 5 bases; nucleotides outside the gene matches: 10. Germline V gene sequence: CDR1 DFQATT, CDR2 SNEGSKA (reference sequence). The CDR3 is CSAAGDSRVDTQYF. The CDR3 DNA is TGCAGTGCTGCTGGGGACAGTCGGGTAGATACGCAGTATTTT.

In this sample, this clonotype turned up a few times. The rearrangement links TRBV7-6 to TRBJ2-1; 13 bases agree with TRBD2. Per the germline V gene, CDR1 is SGHVS and CDR2 is FNYEAQ. This CDR3 is built from 15 residues. The ends lost 5 bases at V and 10 bases at J; junction bases unmatched: 8. Here the CDR3 DNA reads TGTGCCAGCAGCCGAGGACTAGCGGGAGAGTTCGAGCAGTTCTTC. Residues: CASSRGLAGEFEQFF.

CDR3 DNA sequence: TGCAGTGCTAGAGACTCGGCTAGCGGGAGGACCTACGAGCAGTACTTC. Translating gives CSARDSASGRTYEQYF. The chain has TRBV20-1 and TRBJ2-7; 11 nucleotides match TRBD2. The CDR3 covers 16 residues. Germline V CDR1 and CDR2: DFQATT, SNEGSKA (reference sequence). Losses at the gene ends were 0 bases for V and 2 bases for J; bases not matched to a gene: 6.